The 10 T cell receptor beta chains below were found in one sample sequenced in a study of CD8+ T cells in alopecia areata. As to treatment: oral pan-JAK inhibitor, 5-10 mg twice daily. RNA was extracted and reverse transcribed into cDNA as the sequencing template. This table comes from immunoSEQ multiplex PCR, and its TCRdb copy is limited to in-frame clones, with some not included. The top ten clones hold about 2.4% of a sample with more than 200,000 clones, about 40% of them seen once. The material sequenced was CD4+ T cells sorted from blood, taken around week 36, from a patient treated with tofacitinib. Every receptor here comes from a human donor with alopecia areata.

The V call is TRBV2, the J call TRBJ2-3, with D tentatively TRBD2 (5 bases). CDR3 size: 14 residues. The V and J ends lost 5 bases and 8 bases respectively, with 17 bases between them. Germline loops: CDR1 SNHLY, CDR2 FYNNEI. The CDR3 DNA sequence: TGTGCCAGCAGTCTAGCAAGGGAGACGGGTACGCAGTATTTT. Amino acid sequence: CASSLARETGTQYF.

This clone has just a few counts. The CDR3 nucleotides read TGCAGCGGAAGTCAGCGGGCAGATACGCAGTATTTT. It encodes CSGSQRADTQYF. The chain employs TRBV29-1 and TRBJ2-3; tentatively, D is TRBD2 (6 bases). The CDR3 consists of 12 residues. Germline CDR1 reads SQVTM; CDR2 reads ANQGSEA. The ends were cut back, 7 bases at V and 4 bases at J, with 12 bases in the middle.

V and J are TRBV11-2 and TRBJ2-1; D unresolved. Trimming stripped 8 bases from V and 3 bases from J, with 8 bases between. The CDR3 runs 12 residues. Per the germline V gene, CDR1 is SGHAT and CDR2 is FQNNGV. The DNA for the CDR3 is TGTGCCAGCCTTTCACTCTACAATGAGCAGTTCTTC. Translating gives CASLSLYNEQFF.

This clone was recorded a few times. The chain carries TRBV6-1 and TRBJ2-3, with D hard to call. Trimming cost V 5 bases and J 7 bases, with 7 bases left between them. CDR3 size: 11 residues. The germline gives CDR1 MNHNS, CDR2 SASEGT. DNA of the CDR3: TGTGCCAGCAGTTCGGATCATACGCAGTATTTT. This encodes CASSSDHTQYF.

CDR3 residues: CASSNPTETQYF. The CDR3 nucleotides read TGTGCCAGCAGCAACCCGACCGAGACCCAGTACTTC. The chain employs TRBV7-2 and TRBJ2-5, with D unclear. In germline, CDR1 is SGHTA, CDR2 FQGNSA. The CDR3 loop spans 12 amino acids. Trimming removed 5 bases from V and 5 bases from J, with 9 bases in between.

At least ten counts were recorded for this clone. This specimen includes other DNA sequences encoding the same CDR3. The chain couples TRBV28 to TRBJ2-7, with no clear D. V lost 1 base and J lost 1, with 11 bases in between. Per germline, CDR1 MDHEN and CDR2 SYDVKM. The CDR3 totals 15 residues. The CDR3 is CASSLSPRSSYEQYF. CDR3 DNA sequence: TGTGCCAGCAGTTTATCCCCCAGGTCATCCTACGAGCAGTACTTC.

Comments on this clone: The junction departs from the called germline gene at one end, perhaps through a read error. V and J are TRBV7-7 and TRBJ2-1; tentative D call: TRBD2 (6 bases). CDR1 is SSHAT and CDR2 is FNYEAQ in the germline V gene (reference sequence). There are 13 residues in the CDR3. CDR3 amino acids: CASSLAGGNEQFF. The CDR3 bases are TGTGCTAGCAGCTTAGCCGGGGGTAATGAGCAGTTCTTC. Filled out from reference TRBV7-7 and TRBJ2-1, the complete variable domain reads GAGVSQSPRYKVTKRGQDVTLRCDPISSHATLYWYQQALGQGPEFLTYFNYEAQPDKSGLPSDRFSAERPEGSISTLTIQRTEQRDSAMYRCASSLAGGNEQFFGPGTRLTVL.

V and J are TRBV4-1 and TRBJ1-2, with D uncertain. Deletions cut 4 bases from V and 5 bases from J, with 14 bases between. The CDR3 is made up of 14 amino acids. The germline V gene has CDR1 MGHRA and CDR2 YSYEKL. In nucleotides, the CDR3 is TGCGCCAGCAGCCGGGGTGGGGAGTTGTATGGCTACACCTTC. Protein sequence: CASSRGGELYGYTF.

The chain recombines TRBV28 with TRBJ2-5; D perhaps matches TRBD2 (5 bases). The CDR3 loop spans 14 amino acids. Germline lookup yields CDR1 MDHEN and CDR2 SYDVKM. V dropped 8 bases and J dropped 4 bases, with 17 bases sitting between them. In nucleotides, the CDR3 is TGTGCCAGCGGGCCGGGTGACGGAGGAGAGACCCAGTACTTC. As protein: CASGPGDGGETQYF.

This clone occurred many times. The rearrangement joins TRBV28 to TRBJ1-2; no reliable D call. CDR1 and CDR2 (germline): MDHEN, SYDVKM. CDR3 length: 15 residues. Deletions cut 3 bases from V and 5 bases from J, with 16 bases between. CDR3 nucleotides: TGTGCCAGCAGTTTGTCGCCCCGTACTGGATATGGCTACACCTTC. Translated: CASSLSPRTGYGYTF.